This TCR beta chain stems from a study of CD8+ T cells in alopecia areata. Looking at the study overall: Those patients who were treated received oral tofacitinib, which was given at 5 to 10 mg twice daily for moderate-to-severe alopecia areata.

Sorting of PBMCs yielded the CD4+ and CD8+ T cells. RNA, once extracted, was reverse transcribed into cDNA for use as the sequencing template. Sequencing used immunoSEQ multiplex PCR; TCRdb keeps in-frame clones, though not all of them. The table lists over 95,000 clones, roughly two fifths of them singletons, with about 1.4% in the top ten. V lost 0 bases and J lost 5; bases outside the gene matches: 2. This CDR3 spans 14 amino acids. Germline V CDR1 and CDR2: SGHRS, YFSETQ. Sequences were obtained from CD4+ T cells sorted from blood. The receptor's source is a human donor with alopecia areata. The genes are TRBV5-1 and TRBJ2-1; 7 nucleotides agree with TRBD2. As DNA, the CDR3 is TGCGCCAGCAGCTTGGGCGGGAGAAACAATGAGCAGTTCTTC. This gives the protein CASSLGGRNNEQFF. The full variable domain, rest sourced from reference TRBV5-1 and TRBJ2-1, is KAGVTQTPRYLIKTRGQQVTLSCSPISGHRSVSWYQQTPGQGLQFLFEYFSETQRNKGNFPGRFSGRQFSNSRSEMNVSTLELGDSALYLCASSLGGRNNEQFFGPGTRLTVL.